Below are 22 T cell receptor beta chains sequenced from a single sample in a study of T-cell reconstitution after alpha-beta-depleted transplantation in children (dated by TCRdb to about 2016). The treatment or condition label, as the study defines it: allogeneic hematopoietic cell transplantation with graft depleted of TCRalphabeta T cells and CD19 B cells. Receptors were amplified or captured by PCR. These reads were obtained on an Illumina HiSeq 2500. To normalize quantification of the TCRbeta repertoire, the TCR libraries were built with molecular barcoding that relied on unique molecular identifiers. TCRdb itself trimmed the public reads at Q25 with fastp, ran MiXCR and retained productive beta chains. Each CDR3 protein appears once, grouped with its most common genes and DNA. Present in this sample are about 830,000 distinct CDR3 sequences, 15% to 20% of which were seen just once. The ten largest clones capture approximately 4.5% of the sample.

Sequences were derived from PBMCs, mostly from graft donor cells, sampled 360 days after TCRalphabeta/CD19-depleted stem cell transplant. The receptors stem from a male patient between 5 and 17 years old who had a stem cell transplant for acute lymphoblastic leukemia, so the T cells may come from the graft donor.

This clonotype occurred a few times. The chain has TRBV20-1 and TRBJ2-1; possible D gene TRBD1, 5 bases. Germline CDR1 and CDR2: DFQATT and SNEGSKA (reference sequence). The V and J ends lost 3 bases and 9 bases respectively, with 12 bases between them. The CDR3 contains 12 residues. CDR3 amino acids: CSARGPFGEQFF. The CDR3 DNA reads as TGCAGTGCTAGGGGGCCATTTGGTGAGCAGTTCTTC.

The chain carries TRBV5-1 and TRBJ2-1; no reliable D call. Trimming pared 1 base from V and 0 bases from J, leaving 14 bases between. This CDR3 is 17 amino acids long. The germline gives CDR1 SGHRS, CDR2 YFSETQ. The CDR3 loop is CASSLWTVDSSYNEQFF. The CDR3 coding sequence is TGCGCCAGCAGCTTGTGGACGGTAGATAGCTCCTACAATGAGCAGTTCTTC.

The rearrangement links TRBV10-3 to TRBJ2-7, with D maybe TRBD2 (6 bases). CDR3 length: 19 amino acids. The germline CDR1 and CDR2 sequences are ENHRY and SYGVKD. Trimming stripped 4 bases from V and 2 bases from J, with 27 bases between. CDR3 residues: CAISGLLGGKAGRPYEQYF. CDR3 bases: TGTGCCATCAGTGGGCTCCTCGGGGGAAAGGCCGGTCGACCCTACGAGCAGTACTTC.

The chain employs TRBV29-1 and TRBJ2-7; D call uncertain. The V gene lost 4 bases and the J gene lost 6 bases, with 13 bases spanning the gap. The CDR3 is made up of 12 amino acids. Per germline, CDR1 SQVTM and CDR2 ANQGSEA. In DNA form, the CDR3 reads TGCAGCGTTGTAGAGACCGTTCGCGAGCAGTACTTC. Encoded protein: CSVVETVREQYF.

There are many counts of this clonotype. The V and J genes are TRBV7-3 and TRBJ2-1, with TRBD2 identical over 12 bases. Germline V gene sequence: CDR1 SGHTA, CDR2 FQGTGA. This CDR3 has 19 residues. After removal of 2 bases from V and 5 bases from J, the junction contained 13 bases not matched to a gene. CDR3 nucleotide sequence: TGTGCCAGCAGCTTACTTATACTAGCGGGAGGCCCTTTAGACAATGAGCAGTTCTTC. Encoded protein: CASSLLILAGGPLDNEQFF.

This clonotype was seen at least ten times. This chain uses TRBV12-3 or TRBV12-4 with TRBJ2-1; D perhaps matches TRBD1 (6 bases). The CDR3 runs to 17 residues. Trimming took off 5 bases at V and 6 bases at J, with 23 bases between the two ends. CDR3 coding DNA: TGTGCCAGCAGTCGGCGCCCTTACAGGGAAATCGGCAATGAGCAGTTCTTC. Translated: CASSRRPYREIGNEQFF.

The chain is built from TRBV30 and TRBJ2-5, with TRBD2 identical over 11 bases. Germline CDR1 and CDR2: GTSNPN and SVGIG (reference sequence). V was pared by 4 bases and J by 4 bases, with 8 bases of the junction left unmatched. This CDR3 has 15 amino acids. The CDR3 nucleotides read TGTGCCTGGATATCTAGCGGGAGGATGGGAGAGACCCAGTACTTC. Encoded protein: CAWISSGRMGETQYF.

The chain is built from TRBV18 and TRBJ1-1; the D gene is possibly TRBD1 (6 bases). Trimming removed 10 bases from V and 4 bases from J, with 16 bases in between. The CDR3 extends over 13 amino acids. Germline V gene lookup returns CDR1 KGHSH and CDR2 LQKENI. CDR3 nucleotide sequence: TGTGCCAACACCTGGGGAGGGGGCACTGAAGCTTTCTTT. It translates to CANTWGGGTEAFF.

The chain joins TRBV11-2 to TRBJ2-1; a weak D match, TRBD2 (6 bases). V was clipped by 5 bases and J by 3 bases, with 14 bases between them. This CDR3 region has 15 residues. The germline V gene encodes CDR1 SGHAT and CDR2 FQNNGV. The CDR3 spells CASSIRGTNYNEQFF. CDR3 coding DNA: TGTGCCAGCAGCATTCGCGGGACCAACTACAATGAGCAGTTCTTC.

Many counts were recorded for this clonotype. V is TRBV29-1 and J is TRBJ2-3; unclear D gene. Trimming removed 7 bases at V and 6 bases at J, with 14 bases between. This CDR3 spans 12 amino acids. Germline CDR1 is SQVTM and CDR2 is ANQGSEA. The CDR3 loop is CSADRKGDTQYF. Written as DNA, the CDR3 is TGCAGCGCCGACCGTAAAGGGGATACGCAGTATTTT.

This clonotype showed up just once. The chain recombines TRBV7-9 with TRBJ1-4; the match to TRBD1 covers 7 bases. V shed 5 bases, J shed 5 bases, and the junction held 8 bases outside the gene matches. Germline CDR1 and CDR2: SEHNR and FQNEAQ (reference sequence). The CDR3 length is 15 residues. The CDR3 region is CASSPTGTENEKLFF. DNA for the CDR3: TGTGCCAGCAGCCCAACCGGGACAGAAAATGAAAAACTGTTTTTT.

This clonotype was seen repeatedly, ten times or more. The CDR3 here is CASSVAGLASYEQYF. For the CDR3, the DNA is TGTGCCAGCAGCGTAGCAGGACTCGCCTCCTACGAGCAGTACTTC. The rearrangement joins TRBV9 to TRBJ2-7, with D possibly matching TRBD2 (5 bases). The CDR3 covers 15 residues. Germline CDR1 SGDLS, CDR2 YYNGEE. V lost 0 bases and J lost 0, with 10 bases in between.

This clonotype was seen ten or more times. The V and J genes are TRBV7-3 and TRBJ1-1; 8 nucleotides match TRBD1. J lost 7 bases, V lost 5 bases, and 6 bases had no gene match. The germline V gene encodes CDR1 SGHTA and CDR2 FQGTGA. This CDR3 comprises 13 residues. The CDR3 DNA reads as TGTGCCAGCAGCCCCGGGACAGGCCTTGAAGCTTTCTTT. Its translation is CASSPGTGLEAFF.

This clonotype was observed a few times. V is TRBV20-1 and J is TRBJ1-1; D remains unclear. This CDR3 is 11 amino acids long. Looked up from germline, CDR1 is DFQATT and CDR2 is SNEGSKA (reference sequence). V was trimmed by 8 bases and J by 1 base, leaving 8 bases between them. The CDR3 region has the DNA TGCAGTACCCCGAGGAACACTGAAGCTTTCTTT. Translating it yields CSTPRNTEAFF.

This clonotype has only a few counts. This chain joins TRBV2 and TRBJ1-1; D call uncertain. This CDR3 comprises 13 residues. With 6 bases removed from V and 8 bases from J, the gap between germline ends came to 16 bases. Germline CDR1 is SNHLY and CDR2 is FYNNEI. CDR3 region: CASRERTFPEAFF. CDR3 sequence (DNA): TGTGCCAGCAGAGAACGGACGTTCCCAGAAGCTTTCTTT.

The chain carries TRBV4-1 and TRBJ1-1; D gene ambiguous. V was trimmed by 3 bases and J by 5 bases, leaving 10 bases between them. Per germline, CDR1 MGHRA and CDR2 YSYEKL. The CDR3 runs 13 residues. The CDR3 region has the DNA TGCGCCAGCAGCCAGAGTCGCAGAACTGAAGCTTTCTTT. Translated, it gives CASSQSRRTEAFF.

V gene TRBV5-8 combines with J gene TRBJ2-7; D remains unclear. Trimming left V 1 base short and J 5 bases short, with 7 bases between. The CDR3 is 12 amino acids. Germline assignment: CDR1 SGHTS and CDR2 YDEGEE. The CDR3 region is CASSLYRHEQYF. CDR3 sequence (DNA): TGTGCCAGCAGCTTGTATCGGCACGAGCAGTACTTC.

This clonotype has more than one count but fewer than ten. The CDR3, as DNA: TGTGCCAGCAGTTTCTCTAGCTCCGACTACGAGCAGTACTTC. Its protein product is CASSFSSSDYEQYF. The chain recombines TRBV27 with TRBJ2-7; D might be TRBD2 (5 bases). There are 14 residues in the CDR3. Germline V gives CDR1 MNHEY, CDR2 SMNVEV (reference sequence). Trimming pared 3 bases from V and 3 bases from J, leaving 12 bases between.

The chain has TRBV29-1 and TRBJ1-1; D is uncertain. Germline V gene sequence: CDR1 SQVTM, CDR2 ANQGSEA. The CDR3 has 12 residues. V was shortened by 5 bases and J by 1 base, with 8 bases between the two germline ends. The CDR3 nucleotides read TGCAGCGTTTTTCTGGGGAACACTGAAGCTTTCTTT. It is translated as CSVFLGNTEAFF. The variable domain in full, with the rest retrieved from reference TRBV29-1 and TRBJ1-1, is SAVISQKPSRDICQRGTSLTIQCQVDSQVTMMFWYRQQPGQSLTLIATANQGSEATYESGFVIDKFPISRPNLTFSTLTVSNMSPEDSSIYLCSVFLGNTEAFFGQGTRLTVV.

V and J are TRBV10-1 and TRBJ2-2; D gene uncertain. Trimming cost V 8 bases and J 6 bases, with 19 bases left between them. The CDR3 extends over 15 amino acids. Germline values: CDR1 WNHNN, CDR2 SYGVQD (reference sequence). The CDR3 DNA reads TGCGCCAGCGCGGCGAATTTGCCAAAGGCCGGGGAGCTGTTTTTT. Its protein product is CASAANLPKAGELFF.

This chain uses TRBV24-1 with TRBJ2-3, with D tentatively TRBD2 (5 bases). The CDR3 has 14 residues. Deletions cut 5 bases from V and 1 base from J, with 9 bases between. The germline V gene encodes CDR1 KGHDR and CDR2 SFDVKD. The CDR3 nucleotides read TGTGCCACCAGTGGCGGGTTGGGCACAGATACGCAGTATTTT. Its protein is CATSGGLGTDTQYF.

V and J are TRBV9 and TRBJ2-1; no clear D gene. CDR3 length: 15 residues. From germline, CDR1 is SGDLS and CDR2 YYNGEE. V lost 3 bases to trimming and J lost 12 bases, with 22 bases between them. CDR3 sequence: CASSAGPVYELGQFF. CDR3 coding DNA: TGTGCCAGCAGCGCGGGTCCTGTGTACGAGCTGGGGCAGTTCTTC.